This is a list of T cell receptor beta chains from one sample in a study of identical twins. TCRdb re-called the 5' RACE reads with MiXCR, one entry per CDR3 protein. The table lists 310,000 or so distinct CDR3 sequences, over 8.5% of them singletons. These data also formed part of another study, on yellow fever vaccine responses in identical twins.

Specimen: CD8+ T cells sorted from blood. The receptors here all came from a woman aged 18-29 years in good health. CDR3s leave out the opening cysteine and the closing phenylalanine or tryptophan. Fields, in order: J gene, V gene, CDR3 protein.

TRBJ2-7	TRBV7-2	ASSATGTGDYEQY
TRBJ2-5	TRBV7-3	ASSPGLETQETQY
TRBJ1-1	TRBV4-1	ASSPLGQGMMNTEAF
TRBJ2-7	TRBV27	ASRARVGEQY
TRBJ1-2	TRBV20-1	SAREPNYGYT
TRBJ2-5	TRBV28	ASSFLGFQETQY
TRBJ2-7	TRBV5-1	ASSLERTGIFEQY
TRBJ2-7	TRBV11-2	ASRPGYYEQY
TRBJ2-7	TRBV2	ASRRSDGKYEQY
TRBJ2-4	TRBV7-8	ASSPPELLAKNIQY
TRBJ2-1	TRBV4-1	ASSQVGQDPNNEQF
TRBJ2-7	TRBV20-1	SARWSQAFYEQY
TRBJ2-1	TRBV7-3	ASSSGVWNEQF
TRBJ2-5	TRBV6-2/TRBV6-3	ASKSSAGEERMETQY
TRBJ2-5	TRBV4-3	ASSQDRTQETQY
TRBJ1-1	TRBV3-1	ASSPLYRDTEAF
TRBJ2-2	TRBV20-1	SARESATATGELF
TRBJ2-2	TRBV24-1	ATSDLGGGNTGELF
TRBJ2-6	TRBV10-3	AISDPRFSSGANVLT
TRBJ2-1	TRBV15	AILAGGPGNEQF
TRBJ2-1	TRBV27	ASSLQVASNEQF
TRBJ2-3	TRBV6-2/TRBV6-3	ASSYLRDVATDTQY
TRBJ2-1	TRBV5-1	ASRRGSYNEQF
TRBJ2-1	TRBV20-1	SANVPSIGSLLDEQF
TRBJ2-1	TRBV20-1	SAPSWDNEQF
TRBJ2-2	TRBV4-1	ASWGANTGELF
TRBJ2-1	TRBV5-1	ASSLDAGVEQF
TRBJ2-6	TRBV20-1	SASRRASGAFSGANVLT
TRBJ2-1	TRBV7-9	ASSPWDYNEQF
TRBJ2-2	TRBV6-2/TRBV6-3	ACRDRGSEYNTGELF
TRBJ2-1	TRBV4-3	ASSLTSGTSGGYNEQF
TRBJ2-1	TRBV12-3/TRBV12-4	ASSLVLAVSSYNEQF
TRBJ2-7	TRBV4-3	ASSQATTGLSYEQY
TRBJ2-7	TRBV9	ASSVGQQGGYEQY
TRBJ2-7	TRBV20-1	SASLSPGTGAYEQY
TRBJ2-7	TRBV25-1	ASSYPAF
TRBJ2-1	TRBV7-8	ASSLVAGAEQF
TRBJ2-5	TRBV5-6	ASSVQGEEETQY
TRBJ1-2	TRBV6-1	ASSPHGRVRDYGYT
TRBJ2-2	TRBV7-9	ASSLLRYPNTGELF
TRBJ2-7	TRBV7-4	ASNYSYSYEQY